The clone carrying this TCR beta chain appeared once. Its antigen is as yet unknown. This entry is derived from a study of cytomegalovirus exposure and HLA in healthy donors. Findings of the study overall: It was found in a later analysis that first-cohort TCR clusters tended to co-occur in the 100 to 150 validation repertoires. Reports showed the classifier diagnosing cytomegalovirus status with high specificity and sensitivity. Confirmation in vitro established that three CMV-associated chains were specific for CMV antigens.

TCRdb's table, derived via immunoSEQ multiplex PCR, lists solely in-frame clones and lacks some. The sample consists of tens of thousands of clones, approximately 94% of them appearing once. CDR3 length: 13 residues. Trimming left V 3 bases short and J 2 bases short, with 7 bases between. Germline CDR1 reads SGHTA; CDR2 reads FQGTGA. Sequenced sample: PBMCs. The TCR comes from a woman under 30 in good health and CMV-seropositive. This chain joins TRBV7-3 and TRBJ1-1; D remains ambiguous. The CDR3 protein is CASSLEGNTEAFF. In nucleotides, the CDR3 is TGTGCCAGCAGCTTGGAGGGAAACACTGAAGCTTTCTTT. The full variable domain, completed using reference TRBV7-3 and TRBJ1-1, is GAGVSQTPSNKVTEKGKYVELRCDPISGHTALYWYRQSLGQGPEFLIYFQGTGAADDSGLPNDRFFAVRPEGSVSTLKIQRTERGDSAVYLCASSLEGNTEAFFGQGTRLTVV.